These T cell receptor beta chains were read from a single sample in a study of identical twins. From the 5' RACE reads, TCRdb called clonotypes with MiXCR, one entry per CDR3 protein. Of approximately 500,000 distinct CDR3 sequences listed, over 12% are singletons. These data are also associated with another study on yellow fever vaccine responses in identical twins.

The material sequenced was CD4+ T cells sorted from blood. The receptors stem from a woman in her late teens or twenties in good health. Each CDR3 is given with its conserved first and last residue. Each record gives: V gene, clone size, J gene, D gene, CDR3 protein, CDR3 DNA. D genes are given only for firm matches. The size entry is marked missing in some rows and otherwise reads once, few, many or a size class.

TRBV12-3/TRBV12-4	many	TRBJ2-3	.	CASSNFPGSVADTQYF	TGTGCCAGCAGCAACTTCCCAGGGAGTGTCGCAGATACGCAGTATTTT
TRBV20-1	few	TRBJ2-7	.	CSARAQGSYEQYF	TGCAGTGCTAGAGCTCAGGGCTCCTACGAGCAGTACTTC
TRBV3-1	few	TRBJ2-3	TRBD2	CASSTSGTDTQYF	TGTGCCAGCAGCACTAGCGGCACAGATACGCAGTATTTT
TRBV4-1	few	TRBJ2-3	.	CASSQDDTTDTQYF	TGCGCCAGCAGCCAAGACGATACCACAGATACGCAGTATTTT
TRBV12-3/TRBV12-4	few	TRBJ2-5	TRBD2	CASSQTSGRAEETQYF	TGTGCCAGCAGTCAGACTAGCGGGAGGGCCGAAGAGACCCAGTACTTC
TRBV20-1	.	TRBJ2-1	TRBD1	CSARHGTGINEQFF	TGCAGTGCCAGACATGGGACAGGGATAAATGAGCAGTTCTTC
TRBV3-1	few	TRBJ2-3	.	CASSQGQPHTQYF	TGTGCCAGCAGCCAGGGACAACCTCATACGCAGTATTTT
TRBV5-1	.	TRBJ2-2	TRBD1	CASSLDAGTVNTGELFF	TGCGCCAGCAGCTTGGATGCCGGGACAGTAAACACCGGGGAGCTGTTTTTT
TRBV2	few	TRBJ1-6	.	CASSETEGKNSPLHF	TGTGCCAGCAGTGAAACAGAGGGAAAGAATTCACCCCTCCACTTT
TRBV7-2	few	TRBJ1-1	.	CASSPDVSSMRAFF	TGTGCCAGCAGTCCGGACGTAAGTTCGATGAGAGCTTTCTTT
TRBV28	.	TRBJ1-1	.	CASSLRATEAFF	TGTGCCAGCAGTTTAAGGGCTACTGAAGCTTTCTTT
TRBV3-1	.	TRBJ2-7	TRBD2	CASSQGSGVGEQYF	TGTGCCAGCAGCCAAGGTAGCGGGGTCGGCGAGCAGTACTTC
TRBV29-1	.	TRBJ2-7	TRBD2	CSVEDQGSGRSEQYF	TGCAGCGTTGAAGATCAGGGTAGCGGGAGGTCCGAGCAGTACTTC
TRBV5-1	few	TRBJ2-7	.	CASSLDPAAYEQYF	TGCGCCAGCAGCTTGGATCCAGCCGCCTACGAGCAGTACTTC
TRBV29-1	few	TRBJ1-1	.	CSVAGTTEAFF	TGCAGCGTTGCAGGGACCACTGAAGCTTTCTTT
TRBV10-2	.	TRBJ2-3	.	CASSEGDTSTDTQYF	TGCGCCAGCAGTGAGGGGGACACCAGCACAGATACGCAGTATTTT
TRBV28	.	TRBJ1-1	.	CASSLLGSGTEAFF	TGTGCCAGCAGCCTTCTAGGGTCGGGCACTGAAGCTTTCTTT
TRBV5-1	many	TRBJ1-1	.	CASSPVKNTEAFF	TGCGCCAGCAGCCCAGTCAAGAACACTGAAGCTTTCTTT
TRBV24-1	few	TRBJ2-7	.	CATSESDGVYYEQYF	TGTGCCACCAGTGAATCAGACGGAGTTTACTACGAGCAGTACTTC
TRBV24-1	few	TRBJ1-5	.	CATSDLVGQPQHF	TGTGCCACCAGTGATTTGGTTGGACAGCCCCAGCATTTT
TRBV4-1	few	TRBJ2-5	.	CASSQDQRPRETQYF	TGCGCCAGCAGCCAAGATCAGCGCCCCAGGGAGACCCAGTACTTC
TRBV6-6	.	TRBJ2-7	.	CASGTGEVAQYF	TGTGCCAGTGGCACGGGAGAAGTTGCGCAGTACTTC
TRBV11-2	few	TRBJ2-2	TRBD2	CASSRTSGGPQGVGELFF	TGTGCCAGCAGCCGGACTAGCGGGGGCCCCCAGGGGGTCGGGGAGCTGTTTTTT
TRBV7-6	few	TRBJ2-3	TRBD2	CASSPIAGVDTDTQYF	TGTGCCAGCAGCCCAATAGCGGGAGTGGACACAGATACGCAGTATTTT
TRBV5-1	.	TRBJ2-1	TRBD1	CASSLARGQEYNEQFF	TGCGCCAGCAGCTTGGCCCGGGGACAGGAGTACAATGAGCAGTTCTTC
TRBV28	.	TRBJ2-1	TRBD2	CASSFPRGGGRRGNEQFF	TGTGCCAGCAGTTTCCCCCGCGGGGGCGGGAGGAGGGGCAATGAGCAGTTCTTC
TRBV6-4	once	TRBJ2-1	.	CACSSQDTHRAGDNEQFF	TGTGCCTGCAGTTCCCAAGACACCCACAGGGCCGGCGACAATGAGCAGTTCTTC
TRBV5-5	.	TRBJ2-5	.	CASSLLPTGRETQYF	TGTGCCAGCAGCTTGCTTCCTACAGGGCGGGAGACCCAGTACTTC
TRBV5-1	many	TRBJ1-5	.	CASSLTGVSNQPQHF	TGTGCCAGCAGCCTGACAGGAGTTAGCAATCAGCCCCAGCATTTT
TRBV2	few	TRBJ2-7	.	CASSTSHEQYF	TGTGCCAGCAGTACTAGCCACGAGCAGTACTTC
TRBV27	few	TRBJ2-3	.	CASSPTGPLGDTQYF	TGTGCCAGCAGTCCCACCGGCCCCCTTGGAGATACGCAGTATTTT
TRBV14	.	TRBJ2-3	.	CASSQVDYRDTQYF	TGTGCCAGCAGCCAAGTCGACTATAGGGATACGCAGTATTTT
TRBV7-2	.	TRBJ2-5	TRBD2	CASSLGYSGGARETQYF	TGTGCCAGCAGCTTAGGCTATAGCGGGGGGGCACGAGAGACCCAGTACTTC
TRBV28	few	TRBJ1-5	.	CASSSPGGGNQPQHF	TGTGCCAGCAGTTCCCCGGGCGGGGGCAATCAGCCCCAGCATTTT
TRBV20-1	.	TRBJ2-7	TRBD1	CSARPGQGAYEQYF	TGCAGTGCTAGGCCGGGACAGGGGGCTTACGAGCAGTACTTC
TRBV2	.	TRBJ1-3	.	CASSEAPRGSGNTIYF	TGTGCCAGCAGTGAAGCGCCCCGCGGTTCTGGAAACACCATATATTTT
TRBV5-6	few	TRBJ2-2	TRBD1	CASSSSGTANTGELFF	TGTGCCAGCAGCAGCTCCGGGACAGCGAACACCGGGGAGCTGTTTTTT
TRBV6-2/TRBV6-3	many	TRBJ2-3	.	CASSYGYTDTQYF	TGTGCCAGCAGTTACGGGTACACAGATACGCAGTATTTT
TRBV2	.	TRBJ1-5	.	CASSADRNQPQHF	TGTGCCAGCAGTGCCGACAGGAATCAGCCCCAGCATTTT
TRBV18	.	TRBJ2-1	TRBD1	CASSPTGTGAYNEQFF	TGTGCCAGCTCACCAACCGGGACAGGGGCCTACAATGAGCAGTTCTTC
TRBV5-1	many	TRBJ1-5	.	CASSFSGGVDQPQHF	TGCGCCAGCAGCTTCAGTGGGGGAGTAGATCAGCCCCAGCATTTT
TRBV12-3/TRBV12-4	few	TRBJ2-2	.	CASSFGARELFF	TGTGCCAGCAGTTTCGGGGCCCGGGAGCTGTTTTTT
TRBV18	few	TRBJ2-2	.	CASSPSPPTFTGELFF	TGTGCCAGCTCACCCTCGCCGCCCACTTTCACCGGGGAGCTGTTTTTT
TRBV6-1	.	TRBJ1-6	TRBD1	CASSWDRGWSPLHF	TGTGCCAGCAGCTGGGACAGGGGCTGGTCACCCCTCCACTTT
TRBV6-1	.	TRBJ1-1	TRBD1	CASRTDRGLEAFF	TGTGCCAGCAGGACCGACAGGGGGCTGGAAGCTTTCTTT
TRBV28	few	TRBJ2-1	TRBD1	CASSLGGQGSYNEQFF	TGTGCCAGCAGTTTAGGAGGACAGGGCTCCTACAATGAGCAGTTCTTC
TRBV7-9	.	TRBJ1-1	.	CASSSDSYEAFF	TGTGCCAGCAGCTCAGACAGTTATGAAGCTTTCTTT
TRBV7-7	many	TRBJ2-5	.	CASSLDRAQETQYF	TGTGCCAGCAGCTTAGACAGGGCCCAAGAGACCCAGTACTTC
TRBV5-1	.	TRBJ2-7	TRBD1	CASSSRDRSF	TGCGCCAGCAGTTCCCGGGACAGAAGCTTC
TRBV20-1	.	TRBJ2-5	.	CSAREGGLQETQYF	TGCAGTGCTAGAGAGGGCGGGCTCCAAGAGACCCAGTACTTC
TRBV24-1	few	TRBJ1-1	TRBD1	CATSDPGQGETEAFF	TGTGCCACCAGTGATCCGGGACAGGGAGAAACTGAAGCTTTCTTT
TRBV18	few	TRBJ2-6	.	CASSPQGTGANVLTF	TGTGCCAGCTCACCACAGGGAACTGGGGCCAACGTCCTGACTTTC
TRBV2	few	TRBJ1-2	.	CASSVETQSYGYTF	TGTGCCAGCAGTGTCGAGACGCAAAGTTATGGCTACACCTTC
TRBV28	few	TRBJ2-7	TRBD1	CASSPSGTGSYEQYF	TGTGCCAGCAGTCCCTCGGGGACAGGGTCCTACGAGCAGTACTTC
TRBV20-1	.	TRBJ1-2	TRBD1	CSARDGQGVVLGYTF	TGCAGTGCTAGAGATGGACAGGGTGTAGTATTGGGCTACACCTTC